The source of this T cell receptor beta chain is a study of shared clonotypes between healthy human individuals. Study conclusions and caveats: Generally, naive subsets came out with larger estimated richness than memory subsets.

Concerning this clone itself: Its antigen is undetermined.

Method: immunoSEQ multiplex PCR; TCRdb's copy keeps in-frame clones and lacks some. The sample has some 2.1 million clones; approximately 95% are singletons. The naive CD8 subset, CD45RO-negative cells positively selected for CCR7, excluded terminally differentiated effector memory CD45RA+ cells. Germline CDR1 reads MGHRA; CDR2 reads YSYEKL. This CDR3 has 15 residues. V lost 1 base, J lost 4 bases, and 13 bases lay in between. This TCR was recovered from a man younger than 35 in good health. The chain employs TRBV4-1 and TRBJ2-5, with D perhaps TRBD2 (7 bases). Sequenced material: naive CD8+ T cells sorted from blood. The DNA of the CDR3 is TGCGCCAGCAGCCAAGCGCGGGGGCTACGAGAGACCCAGTACTTC. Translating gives CASSQARGLRETQYF.